The 30 T cell receptor beta chains presented below share a single source sample, sequenced in a study of cytomegalovirus exposure and HLA in healthy donors. Generated by immunoSEQ multiplex PCR, the TCRdb table keeps only in-frame clones and is missing some. The sample consists of about 180,000 clones, 80% to 90% of them appearing once. Sequenced input: PBMCs. The receptors come from a woman in her twenties or thirties in good health and CMV-seronegative.

The CDR3 DNA sequence: TGTGCCAGCAGCTTGGACAACAGGGGCAATGAGCAGTTCTTC. Protein: CASSLDNRGNEQFF. The chain employs TRBV5-8 and TRBJ2-1; 7 nucleotides align to TRBD1. The J segment lost 6 bases and the V segment lost 0 bases, leaving 3 bases of the junction unmatched. This CDR3 is 14 amino acids long. Per germline, CDR1 SGHTS and CDR2 YDEGEE. The variable domain in full, with the rest retrieved from reference TRBV5-8 and TRBJ2-1, is EAGVTQSPTHLIKTRGQQATLRCSPISGHTSVYWYQQALGLGLQFLLWYDEGEERNRGNFPPRFSGRQFPNYSSELNVNALELEDSALYLCASSLDNRGNEQFFGPGTRLTVL.

The gene calls are TRBV2 and TRBJ2-2; D is undetermined. This CDR3 spans 13 amino acids. Germline assignment: CDR1 SNHLY and CDR2 FYNNEI. V lost 3 bases and J lost 4, with 6 bases in between. The CDR3 DNA reads TGTGCCAGCAGTGAGGAGTCCACCGGGGAGCTGTTTTTT. Protein product: CASSEESTGELFF.

This clone was counted only a few times. This chain links TRBV6-1 with TRBJ2-1; 8 bases are shared with TRBD2. After removal of 1 base from V and 7 bases from J, the junction contained 6 bases not matched to a gene. The CDR3 totals 15 residues. The germline CDR1 and CDR2 sequences are MNHNS and SASEGT. The CDR3 reads CASSEGAGGHNEQFF. CDR3 sequence (DNA): TGTGCCAGCAGTGAAGGGGCGGGGGGCCATAATGAGCAGTTCTTC.

The count of this clone is one. This chain uses TRBV14 with TRBJ1-2; no firm D call. The CDR3 sequence is 17 residues long. Germline loops: CDR1 SGHDN, CDR2 FVKESK. V lost 0 bases and J 3 bases, leaving 17 bases between the germline ends. The CDR3 reads CASSQDGPKYYDYGYTF. The CDR3 nucleotides are TGTGCCAGCAGCCAAGACGGTCCCAAGTACTATGACTATGGCTACACCTTC.

This sequence joins TRBV21-1 and TRBJ1-6; TRBD1, the table's D call, was not compared with the DNA. TRBV21-1 is termed a pseudogene. This CDR3 is built from 16 residues. The CDR3 sequence is CASSKEGTGRNSPLHF. Written as DNA, the CDR3 is TGTGCCAGCAGCAAAGAGGGGACAGGGCGCAATTCACCCCTCCACTTT.

The rearrangement links TRBV7-2 to TRBJ1-1; a weak D match, TRBD1 (6 bases). The CDR3 contains 15 residues. Trimming removed 5 bases from V and 1 base from J, with 14 bases in between. The V gene's germline CDR1 is SGHTA and CDR2 FQGNSA. CDR3 in DNA: TGTGCCAGCAGCGCATTAATGACAGGGAACACTGAAGCTTTCTTT. Amino acids: CASSALMTGNTEAFF.

The chain carries TRBV29-1 and TRBJ2-5; 10 positions match TRBD2. This CDR3 region has 15 residues. V was clipped by 4 bases and J by 2 bases; unmatched bases: 7. The germline V gene has CDR1 SQVTM and CDR2 ANQGSEA. Written as DNA, the CDR3 is TGCAGCGTTGTGGTCCAAGCGGGGGGGCAAGAGACCCAGTACTTC. Residues: CSVVVQAGGQETQYF.

J is TRBJ2-7 and V is TRBV29-1; no reliable D call. Trimming removed 6 bases from V and 2 bases from J, with 23 bases in between. The CDR3 length is 16 residues. Germline V gives CDR1 SQVTM, CDR2 ANQGSEA. The DNA for the CDR3 is TGCAGCGTCCTCTCAGATCCCCCTGCCAACCCCTACGAGCAGTACTTC. Amino acids: CSVLSDPPANPYEQYF.

The chain links TRBV27 to TRBJ2-3; D gene unclear. Per the germline V gene, CDR1 is MNHEY and CDR2 is SMNVEV (reference sequence). Trimming left V 7 bases short and J 4 bases short, with 18 bases between. This CDR3 contains 15 residues. The CDR3 loop reads CASNLRVGRADTQYF. The CDR3 DNA reads as TGTGCCAGCAACCTCCGGGTCGGAAGAGCAGATACGCAGTATTTT.

This chain uses TRBV7-9 with TRBJ2-7; 14 bases match TRBD2. After removal of 5 bases from V and 1 base from J, the junction contained 7 bases not matched to a gene. The CDR3 has 17 residues. The germline V gene has CDR1 SEHNR and CDR2 FQNEAQ (reference sequence). CDR3: CASSHGLAGGRSYEQYF. Written as DNA, the CDR3 is TGTGCCAGCAGCCACGGACTAGCGGGGGGCCGTTCCTACGAGCAGTACTTC.

This clone appeared once. The rearrangement links TRBV7-9 to TRBJ1-2, with no clear D. Trimming took 7 bases from V and 1 from J, leaving 13 bases between them. Germline V gene sequence: CDR1 SEHNR, CDR2 FQNEAQ (reference sequence). This CDR3 comprises 14 residues. This CDR3 is CASIPQGVNYGYTF. The CDR3 nucleotides read TGTGCCAGCATCCCTCAAGGAGTTAACTATGGCTACACCTTC.

The V call is TRBV27, the J call TRBJ2-3, with unresolved D. This CDR3 contains 13 residues. Germline-derived CDR1 and CDR2 are MNHEY and SMNVEV (reference sequence). Trimming stripped 5 bases from V and 1 base from J, with 7 bases between. In nucleotides, the CDR3 is TGTGCCAGCAGTGAGATCGGCACAGATACGCAGTATTTT. Translation: CASSEIGTDTQYF.

CDR3 loop: CASSLRGGGYTF. CDR3 in DNA: TGTGCCAGCAGTTTACGGGGGGGAGGCTACACCTTC. V gene TRBV27 combines with J gene TRBJ1-2, with D maybe TRBD1 (5 bases). Trimming removed 2 bases at V and 8 bases at J, with 9 bases between. Germline CDR1 reads MNHEY; CDR2 reads SMNVEV (reference sequence). CDR3 length equals 12 residues.

The V call is TRBV15, the J call TRBJ1-2; D may be TRBD1 (6 bases). The CDR3 totals 14 residues. The ends were cut back, 0 bases at V and 4 bases at J, with 9 bases in the middle. Germline V gene lookup returns CDR1 LNHNV and CDR2 YYDKDF (reference sequence). CDR3 loop: CATSRDQGSYGYTF. The CDR3 nucleotides are TGTGCCACCAGCAGAGATCAGGGGTCCTATGGCTACACCTTC.

This chain joins TRBV12-5 and TRBJ2-7, with 8 bases matching TRBD1. The CDR3 length is 15 residues. V lost 6 bases, J lost 0 bases, and 7 bases stayed unmatched. Germline CDR1 and CDR2: LGHNT and FRNRAP. The CDR3, as DNA: TGTGCTAGTGGACCCGGACAGGGATTCTCCTACGAGCAGTACTTC. It translates to CASGPGQGFSYEQYF.

The chain has TRBV4-2 and TRBJ2-5, with 9 nucleotides matching TRBD2. CDR1 is LGHNA and CDR2 is YNFKEQ in the germline V gene. J lost 0 bases, V lost 2 bases, and 1 base had no gene match. The CDR3 is 15 amino acids. CDR3 bases: TGTGCCAGCAGCCAATTAGCGGGGGACCAAGAGACCCAGTACTTC. Translating it yields CASSQLAGDQETQYF.

DNA for the CDR3: TGTGCCAGCAGTGAATTGGGCAGTGGAAACACCATATATTTT. This translates into CASSELGSGNTIYF. V usage is TRBV6-1 and J usage is TRBJ1-3; no clear D gene. Between the trimmed V and J ends, which lost 2 bases and 3 bases, there was a span of 8 bases. In germline, CDR1 is MNHNS, CDR2 SASEGT. This CDR3 is built from 14 residues.

The CDR3 bases are TGTGCCAGCAGTTTAGTAGGGGATAGTTCCTACGAGCAGTACTTC. It is translated as CASSLVGDSSYEQYF. The chain employs TRBV27 and TRBJ2-7; D might be TRBD1 (5 bases). There are 15 residues in the CDR3. Germline V gene lookup returns CDR1 MNHEY and CDR2 SMNVEV (reference sequence). V was pared by 2 bases and J by 1 base, with 12 bases between.

The chain recombines TRBV5-1 with TRBJ2-1; 11 nucleotides align to TRBD1. Trimming took 0 bases from V and 5 from J; bases not matched to a gene: 4. The CDR3 runs 16 residues. Per germline, CDR1 SGHRS and CDR2 YFSETQ. CDR3 region: CASSLAKGQGDNEQFF. The CDR3 coding sequence is TGCGCCAGCAGCTTGGCCAAGGGACAGGGGGACAATGAGCAGTTCTTC.

V and J are TRBV21-1 and TRBJ2-7; TRBD1 is the table's D call, not checked against the DNA. TRBV21-1 is reported as a pseudogene. This CDR3 is built from 18 residues. For the CDR3, the DNA is TGTGCCAGCAGCAAATACACTTACCGACAGGGACTGGGCTACGAGCAGTACTTC. Its translation is CASSKYTYRQGLGYEQYF.

CDR3 protein: CASSNSDRIGTGELFF. CDR3 sequence (DNA): TGCGCCAGCAGTAATTCGGACAGGATCGGCACCGGGGAGCTGTTTTTT. V gene TRBV10-1 combines with J gene TRBJ2-2; TRBD1 agrees at 7 bases. V gave up 5 bases and J gave up 4 bases; unmatched junction bases: 10. This CDR3 has 16 amino acids. From germline, CDR1 is WNHNN and CDR2 SYGVQD (reference sequence).

This sequence joins TRBV2 and TRBJ2-5, with 10 bases fitting TRBD1. V gave up 5 bases and J gave up 5 bases; unmatched junction bases: 11. The CDR3 sequence is 16 residues long. CDR1 is SNHLY and CDR2 is FYNNEI in the germline V gene. The CDR3 protein is CASSPPRDRGRETQYF. DNA of the CDR3: TGTGCCAGCAGTCCCCCCCGGGACAGGGGTCGGGAGACCCAGTACTTC.

The chain recombines TRBV10-3 with TRBJ2-7, with D possibly matching TRBD2 (6 bases). V dropped 11 bases and J dropped 2 bases, with 16 bases sitting between them. Germline CDR1 ENHRY, CDR2 SYGVKD. The CDR3 runs to 13 residues. The CDR3 region has the DNA TGTGCCTTAAAGGCCGGGGGAACCTACGAGCAGTACTTC. Amino acid sequence: CALKAGGTYEQYF.

The CDR3 region has the DNA TGCGCCAGCAGCCAGGGGACTATCTACACCGGGGAGCTGTTTTTT. This gives the protein CASSQGTIYTGELFF. This sequence joins TRBV5-1 and TRBJ2-2; tentatively, D is TRBD2 (7 bases). CDR1 and CDR2 (germline): SGHRS, YFSETQ. This CDR3 region has 15 residues. V shed 4 bases and J shed 3 bases, with 13 bases lying between them. The full variable domain, completed using reference TRBV5-1 and TRBJ2-2, is KAGVTQTPRYLIKTRGQQVTLSCSPISGHRSVSWYQQTPGQGLQFLFEYFSETQRNKGNFPGRFSGRQFSNSRSEMNVSTLELGDSALYLCASSQGTIYTGELFFGEGSRLTVL.

The gene calls are TRBV30 and TRBJ2-7, with TRBD2 matching over 10 bases. Germline CDR1 and CDR2: GTSNPN and SVGIG (reference sequence). Trimming cost V 3 bases and J 2 bases; bases outside gene matches: 4. The CDR3 extends over 14 amino acids. The CDR3, as DNA: TGTGCCTGGAGATTAGCGGGGGGCCCCTACGAGCAGTACTTC. This sequence encodes CAWRLAGGPYEQYF.

The chain links TRBV29-1 to TRBJ1-1; TRBD1 agrees at 10 bases. CDR1 and CDR2 from the germline V gene are SQVTM and ANQGSEA. The CDR3 has 12 residues. V lost 3 bases to trimming and J lost 14 bases; unmatched junction nucleotides: 9. The CDR3 DNA is TGCAGCGTTGATGGACAGGGGGAGGATCTGTTCTTT. Its protein product is CSVDGQGEDLFF.

This clone came up once. This chain uses TRBV5-6 with TRBJ2-6; 7 bases match TRBD1. There are 15 residues in the CDR3. Germline V gene sequence: CDR1 SGHDT, CDR2 YYEEEE. Trimming took 4 bases from V and 4 from J; bases not matched to a gene: 5. CDR3 in amino acids: CASSATGSGANVLTF. The CDR3 nucleotides read TGTGCCAGCAGCGCGACAGGGTCCGGGGCCAACGTCCTGACTTTC. Together with reference TRBV5-6 and TRBJ2-6, the CDR3 gives the full variable domain: DAGVTQSPTHLIKTRGQQVTLRCSPKSGHDTVSWYQQALGQGPQFIFQYYEEEERQRGNFPDRFSGHQFPNYSSELNVNALLLGDSALYLCASSATGSGANVLTFGAGSRLTVL.

This clone was seen more than once but under ten times. V and J are TRBV18 and TRBJ1-2; 7 bases agree with TRBD1. V shed 4 bases, J shed 1 base, and the junction held 6 bases outside the gene matches. The CDR3 has 15 residues. Germline V lookup: CDR1 KGHSH, CDR2 LQKENI. The CDR3 protein is CASSQGTAGNYGYTF. Written as DNA, the CDR3 is TGTGCCAGCTCACAAGGGACAGCCGGTAACTATGGCTACACCTTC.

V gene TRBV27 combines with J gene TRBJ1-2; perhaps TRBD1 as D (5 bases). V shed 6 bases and J shed 4 bases, with 12 bases lying between them. The CDR3 runs to 13 residues. Germline CDR1 and CDR2: MNHEY and SMNVEV (reference sequence). The CDR3 DNA is TGTGCCAGCAGCTCAACAGGACCCTATGGCTACACCTTC. Protein product: CASSSTGPYGYTF.

The rearrangement uses TRBV7-2 and TRBJ2-2, with D possibly matching TRBD2 (6 bases). V was trimmed by 1 base and J by 4 bases, leaving 13 bases between them. The V gene's germline CDR1 is SGHTA and CDR2 FQGNSA. The CDR3 contains 16 residues. The CDR3 region is CASSLVGGTSTGELFF. The CDR3, as DNA: TGTGCCAGCAGCTTAGTCGGCGGGACGAGCACCGGGGAGCTGTTTTTT.